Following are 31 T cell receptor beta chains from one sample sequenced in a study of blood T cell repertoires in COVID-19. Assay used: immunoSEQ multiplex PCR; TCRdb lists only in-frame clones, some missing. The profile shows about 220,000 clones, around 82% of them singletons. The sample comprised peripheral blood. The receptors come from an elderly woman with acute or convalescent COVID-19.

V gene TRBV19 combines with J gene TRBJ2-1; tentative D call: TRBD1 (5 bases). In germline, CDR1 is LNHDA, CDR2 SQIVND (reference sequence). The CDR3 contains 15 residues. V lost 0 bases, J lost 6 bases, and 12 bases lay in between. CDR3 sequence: CASSIDRRQGNEQFF. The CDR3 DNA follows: TGTGCCAGTAGTATAGATCGGCGGCAGGGCAATGAGCAGTTCTTC. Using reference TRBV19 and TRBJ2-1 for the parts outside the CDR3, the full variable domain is DGGITQSPKYLFRKEGQNVTLSCEQNLNHDAMYWYRQDPGQGLRLIYYSQIVNDFQKGDIAEGYSVSREKKESFPLTVTSAQKNPTAFYLCASSIDRRQGNEQFFGPGTRLTVL.

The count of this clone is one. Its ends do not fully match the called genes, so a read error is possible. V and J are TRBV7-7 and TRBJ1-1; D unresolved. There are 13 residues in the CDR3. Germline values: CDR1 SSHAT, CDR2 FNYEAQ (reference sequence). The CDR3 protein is CASSMYRNTEAFF. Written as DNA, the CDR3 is TGTGCTAGCAGCATGTACAGGAACACTGAAGCTTTCTTT.

In DNA form, the CDR3 reads TGTGCCAGCAGCCAAGAGGCTGACACCTTTTCCACTAATGAAAAACTGTTTTTT. It encodes CASSQEADTFSTNEKLFF. The chain employs TRBV4-2 and TRBJ1-4, with D uncertain. V shed 0 bases and J shed 2 bases, with 16 bases lying between them. This CDR3 is 18 amino acids long. Germline CDR1 and CDR2: LGHNA and YNFKEQ.

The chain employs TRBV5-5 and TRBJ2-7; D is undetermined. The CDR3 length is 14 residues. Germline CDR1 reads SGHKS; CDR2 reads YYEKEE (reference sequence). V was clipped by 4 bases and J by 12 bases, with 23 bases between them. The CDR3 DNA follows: TGTGCCAGCAGCCCCGGTGGTAGATTCTACGAGGTGTACTTC. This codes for CASSPGGRFYEVYF.

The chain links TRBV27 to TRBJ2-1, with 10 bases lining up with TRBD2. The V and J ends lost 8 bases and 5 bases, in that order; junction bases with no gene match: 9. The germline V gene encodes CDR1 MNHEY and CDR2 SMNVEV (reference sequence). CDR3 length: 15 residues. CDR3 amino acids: CASRLGSGGHNEQFF. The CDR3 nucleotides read TGTGCCAGCCGTCTGGGTAGCGGGGGGCACAATGAGCAGTTCTTC.

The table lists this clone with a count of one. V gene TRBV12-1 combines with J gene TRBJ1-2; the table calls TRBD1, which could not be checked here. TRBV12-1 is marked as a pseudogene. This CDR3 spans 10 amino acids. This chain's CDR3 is CASSNIGYTF. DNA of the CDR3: TGTGCCAGCAGCAACATCGGCTACACCTTC.

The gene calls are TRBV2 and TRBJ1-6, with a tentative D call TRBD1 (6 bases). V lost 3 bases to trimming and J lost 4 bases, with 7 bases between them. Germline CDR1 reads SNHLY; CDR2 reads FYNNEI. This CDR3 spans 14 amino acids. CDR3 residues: CASSEDSYNSPLHF. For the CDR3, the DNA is TGTGCCAGCAGTGAGGACAGTTATAATTCACCCCTCCACTTT.

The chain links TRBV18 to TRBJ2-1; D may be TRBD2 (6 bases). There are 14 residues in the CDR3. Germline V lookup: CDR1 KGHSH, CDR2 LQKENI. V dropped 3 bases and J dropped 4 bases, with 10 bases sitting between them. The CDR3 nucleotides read TGTGCCAGCTCACCGGGACTCCTGTACAATGAGCAGTTCTTC. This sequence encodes CASSPGLLYNEQFF.

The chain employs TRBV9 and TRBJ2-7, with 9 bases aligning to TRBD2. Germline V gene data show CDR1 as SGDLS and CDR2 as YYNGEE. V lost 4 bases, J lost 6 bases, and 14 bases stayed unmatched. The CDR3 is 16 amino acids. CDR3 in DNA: TGTGCCAGCAGCCCACTAGGGACTAGCCAATCGGGCGAGCAGTACTTC. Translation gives CASSPLGTSQSGEQYF.

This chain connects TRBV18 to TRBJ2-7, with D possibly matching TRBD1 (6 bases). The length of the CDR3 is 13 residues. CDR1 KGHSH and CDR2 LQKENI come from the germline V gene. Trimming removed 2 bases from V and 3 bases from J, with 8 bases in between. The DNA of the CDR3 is TGTGCCAGCTCACCAAGGGGGATCTACGAGCAGTACTTC. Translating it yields CASSPRGIYEQYF.

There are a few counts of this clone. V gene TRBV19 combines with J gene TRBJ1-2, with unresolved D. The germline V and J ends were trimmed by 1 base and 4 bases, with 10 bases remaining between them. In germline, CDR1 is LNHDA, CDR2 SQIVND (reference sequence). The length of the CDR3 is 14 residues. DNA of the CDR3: TGTGCCAGTAGTATAGCCGACGGGTTCTATGGCTACACCTTC. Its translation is CASSIADGFYGYTF.

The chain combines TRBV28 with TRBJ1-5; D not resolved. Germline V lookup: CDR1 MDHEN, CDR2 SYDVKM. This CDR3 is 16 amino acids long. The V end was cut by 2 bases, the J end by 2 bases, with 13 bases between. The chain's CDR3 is CASSLDPGMGNQPQHF. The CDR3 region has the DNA TGTGCCAGCAGTTTAGATCCGGGAATGGGCAATCAGCCCCAGCATTTT. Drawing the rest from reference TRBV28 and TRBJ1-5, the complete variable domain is DVKVTQSSRYLVKRTGEKVFLECVQDMDHENMFWYRQDPGLGLRLIYFSYDVKMKEKGDIPEGYSVSREKKERFSLILESASTNQTSMYLCASSLDPGMGNQPQHFGDGTRLSIL.

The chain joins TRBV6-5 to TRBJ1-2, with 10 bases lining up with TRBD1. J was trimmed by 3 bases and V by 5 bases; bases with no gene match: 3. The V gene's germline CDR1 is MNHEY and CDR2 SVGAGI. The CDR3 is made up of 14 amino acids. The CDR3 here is CASSRQGADYGYTF. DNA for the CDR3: TGTGCCAGCAGTAGACAGGGGGCAGACTATGGCTACACCTTC.

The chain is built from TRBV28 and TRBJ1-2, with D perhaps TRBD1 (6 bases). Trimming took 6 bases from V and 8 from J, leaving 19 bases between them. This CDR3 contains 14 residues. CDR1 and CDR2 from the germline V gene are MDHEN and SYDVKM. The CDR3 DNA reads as TGTGCCAGCAGACTCCAGGGGCCTCTAGAGGGCTACACCTTC. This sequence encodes CASRLQGPLEGYTF.

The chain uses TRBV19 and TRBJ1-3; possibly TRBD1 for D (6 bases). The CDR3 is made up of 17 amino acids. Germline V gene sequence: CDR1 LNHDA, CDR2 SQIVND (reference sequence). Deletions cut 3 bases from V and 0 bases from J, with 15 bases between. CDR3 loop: CASSISSDSISGNTIYF. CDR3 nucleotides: TGTGCCAGTAGTATTTCATCGGACAGCATCTCTGGAAACACCATATATTTT.

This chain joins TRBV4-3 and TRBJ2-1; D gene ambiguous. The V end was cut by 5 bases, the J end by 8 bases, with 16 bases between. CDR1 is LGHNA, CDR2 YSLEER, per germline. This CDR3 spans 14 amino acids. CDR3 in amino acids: CASSLNPRRHEQFF. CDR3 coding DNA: TGCGCCAGCAGCTTAAATCCTCGGAGACATGAGCAGTTCTTC.

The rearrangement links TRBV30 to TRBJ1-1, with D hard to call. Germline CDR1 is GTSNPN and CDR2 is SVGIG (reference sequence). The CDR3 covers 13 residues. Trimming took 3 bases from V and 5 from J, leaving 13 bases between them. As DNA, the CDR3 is TGTGCCTGGAGCCTCGGGGTCGGAACTGAAGCTTTCTTT. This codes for CAWSLGVGTEAFF.

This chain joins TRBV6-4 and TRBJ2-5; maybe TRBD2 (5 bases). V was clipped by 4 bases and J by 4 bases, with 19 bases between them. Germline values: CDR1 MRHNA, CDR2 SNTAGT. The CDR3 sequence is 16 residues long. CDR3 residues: CASSGPRDSSRETQYF. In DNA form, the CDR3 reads TGTGCCAGCAGTGGCCCCAGAGACTCTAGCAGAGAGACCCAGTACTTC.

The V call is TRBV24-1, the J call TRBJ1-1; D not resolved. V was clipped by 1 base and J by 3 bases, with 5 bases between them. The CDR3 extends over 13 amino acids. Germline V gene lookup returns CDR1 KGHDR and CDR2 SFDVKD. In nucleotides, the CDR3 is TGTGCCACCAGTGATTTCCCCTACACTGAAGCTTTCTTT. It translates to CATSDFPYTEAFF.

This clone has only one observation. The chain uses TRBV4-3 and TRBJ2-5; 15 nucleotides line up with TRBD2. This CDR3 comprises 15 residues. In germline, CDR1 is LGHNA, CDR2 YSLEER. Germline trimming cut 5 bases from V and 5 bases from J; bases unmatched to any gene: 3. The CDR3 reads CASSGTSGGMETQYF. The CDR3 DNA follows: TGCGCCAGCAGCGGGACTAGCGGGGGGATGGAGACCCAGTACTTC.

As DNA, the CDR3 is TGTGCCAGCAGTGGTTTGGTTGGGGGGGTGAACACTGAAGCTTTCTTT. The encoded protein is CASSGLVGGVNTEAFF. The chain is built from TRBV6-1 and TRBJ1-1, with D perhaps TRBD1 (5 bases). V was clipped by 4 bases and J by 0 bases, with 15 bases between them. The germline gives CDR1 MNHNS, CDR2 SASEGT. The length of the CDR3 is 16 residues.

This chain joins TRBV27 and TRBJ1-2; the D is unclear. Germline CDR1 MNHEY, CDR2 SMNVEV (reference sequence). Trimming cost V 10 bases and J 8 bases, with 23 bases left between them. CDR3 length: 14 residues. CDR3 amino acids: CATYGIGSGFGYTF. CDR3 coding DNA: TGTGCCACCTACGGGATCGGGAGTGGGTTCGGCTACACCTTC.

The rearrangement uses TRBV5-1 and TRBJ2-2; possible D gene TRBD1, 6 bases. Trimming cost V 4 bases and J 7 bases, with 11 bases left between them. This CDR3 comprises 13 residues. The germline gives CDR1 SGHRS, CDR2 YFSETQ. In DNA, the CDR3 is TGCGCCAGCAGCCCAAGGACAGACGGGGAGCTGTTTTTT. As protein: CASSPRTDGELFF.

The CDR3 DNA reads TGTGCCACCAGTGATGCGGGGGAAGCCAATCAGCCCCAGCATTTT. Protein product: CATSDAGEANQPQHF. The chain is built from TRBV24-1 and TRBJ1-5, with D maybe TRBD1 (5 bases). Deletions cut 3 bases from V and 3 bases from J, with 11 bases between. The germline gives CDR1 KGHDR, CDR2 SFDVKD. This CDR3 region has 15 residues.

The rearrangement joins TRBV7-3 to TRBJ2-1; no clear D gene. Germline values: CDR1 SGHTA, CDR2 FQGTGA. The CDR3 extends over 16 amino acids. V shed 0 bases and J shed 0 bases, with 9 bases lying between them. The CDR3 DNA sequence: TGTGCCAGCAGCTTAACGGGCCCAAGCTCCTACAATGAGCAGTTCTTC. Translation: CASSLTGPSSYNEQFF.

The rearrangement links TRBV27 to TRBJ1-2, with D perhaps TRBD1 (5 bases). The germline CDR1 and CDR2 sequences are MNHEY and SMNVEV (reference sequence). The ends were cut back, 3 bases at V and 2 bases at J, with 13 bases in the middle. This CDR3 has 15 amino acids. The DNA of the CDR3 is TGTGCCAGCAGTTTCGGTTGGAGGGGAAACTATGGCTACACCTTC. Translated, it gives CASSFGWRGNYGYTF.

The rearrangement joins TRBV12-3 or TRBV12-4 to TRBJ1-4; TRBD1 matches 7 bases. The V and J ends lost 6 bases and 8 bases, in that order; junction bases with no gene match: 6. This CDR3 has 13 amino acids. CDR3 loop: CASSRGALEKLFF. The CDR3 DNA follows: TGTGCCAGCAGCAGGGGGGCGCTCGAAAAACTGTTTTTT.

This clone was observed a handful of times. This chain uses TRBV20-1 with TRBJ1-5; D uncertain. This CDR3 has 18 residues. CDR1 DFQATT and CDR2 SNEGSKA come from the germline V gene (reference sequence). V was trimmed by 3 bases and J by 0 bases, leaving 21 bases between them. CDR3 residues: CSASRSPPASYSNQPQHF. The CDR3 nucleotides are TGCAGTGCTAGTCGGAGCCCCCCGGCATCCTATAGCAATCAGCCCCAGCATTTT.

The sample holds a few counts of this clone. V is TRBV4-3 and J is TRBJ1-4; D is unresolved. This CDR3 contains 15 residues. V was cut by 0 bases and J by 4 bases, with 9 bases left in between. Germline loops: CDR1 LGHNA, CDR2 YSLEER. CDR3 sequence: CASSQDGLLNEKLFF. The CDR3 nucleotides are TGCGCCAGCAGCCAAGACGGACTCCTTAATGAAAAACTGTTTTTT.

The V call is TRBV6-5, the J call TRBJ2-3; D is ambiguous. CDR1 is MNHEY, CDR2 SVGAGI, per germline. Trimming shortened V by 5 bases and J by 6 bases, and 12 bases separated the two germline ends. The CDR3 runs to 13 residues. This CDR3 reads CASSPNLEDTQYF. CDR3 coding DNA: TGTGCCAGCAGTCCAAACTTGGAGGATACGCAGTATTTT.

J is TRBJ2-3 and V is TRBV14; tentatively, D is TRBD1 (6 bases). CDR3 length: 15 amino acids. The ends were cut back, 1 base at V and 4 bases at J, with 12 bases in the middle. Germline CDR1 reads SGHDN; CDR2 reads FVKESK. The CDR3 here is CASSQVSGASDTQYF. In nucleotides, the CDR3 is TGTGCCAGCAGCCAAGTATCAGGGGCGTCAGATACGCAGTATTTT.